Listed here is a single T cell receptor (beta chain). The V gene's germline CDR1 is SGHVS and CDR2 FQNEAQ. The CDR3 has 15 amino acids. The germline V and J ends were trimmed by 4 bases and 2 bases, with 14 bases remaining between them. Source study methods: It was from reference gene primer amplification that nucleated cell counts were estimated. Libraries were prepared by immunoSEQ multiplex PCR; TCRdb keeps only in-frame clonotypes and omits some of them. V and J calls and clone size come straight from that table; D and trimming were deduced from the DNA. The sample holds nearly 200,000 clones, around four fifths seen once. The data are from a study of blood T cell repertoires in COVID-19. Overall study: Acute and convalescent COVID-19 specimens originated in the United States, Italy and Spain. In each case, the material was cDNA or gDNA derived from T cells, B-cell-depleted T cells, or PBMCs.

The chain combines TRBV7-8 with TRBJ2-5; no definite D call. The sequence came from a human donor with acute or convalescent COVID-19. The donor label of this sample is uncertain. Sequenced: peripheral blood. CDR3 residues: CASSSSGRPQETQYF. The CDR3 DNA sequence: TGTGCCAGCAGCTCTTCAGGCCGGCCACAAGAGACCCAGTACTTC.